The T cell receptor (beta chain) described here comes from a study of early T cells in non-severe SARS-CoV-2 infection. Study overall: Sequencing was performed on bulk RNA from unsorted whole blood, leaving chains unpaired. Study outcomes and limitations: A preference for anti-spike CD8 responses marked VDJdb matching, which missed private and CD4 specificities.

With regard to this clonotype: Antigen: not known.

Unique molecular identifier tags were affixed to discrete cDNA molecules. TCRdb reanalysed the 5' RACE reads using MiXCR and keeps one entry per CDR3 protein. The sample carries roughly 97,000 distinct CDR3 sequences, more than 9.5% recorded once. J was trimmed by 4 bases and V by 7 bases; bases with no gene match: 5. The CDR3 sequence is 14 residues long. The germline V gene encodes CDR1 SNHLY and CDR2 FYNNEI. The J gene is TRBJ1-5, the V gene TRBV2; 9 bases agree with TRBD1. The sequence was obtained from an adult who was a healthcare worker with PCR-confirmed SARS-CoV-2 infection or an uninfected control (not recorded which). This sample comprised whole blood, obtained at baseline. Written as DNA, the CDR3 is TGTGCCAGCAACCGGGACAGGGCTAATCAGCCCCAGCATTTT. It translates to CASNRDRANQPQHF.